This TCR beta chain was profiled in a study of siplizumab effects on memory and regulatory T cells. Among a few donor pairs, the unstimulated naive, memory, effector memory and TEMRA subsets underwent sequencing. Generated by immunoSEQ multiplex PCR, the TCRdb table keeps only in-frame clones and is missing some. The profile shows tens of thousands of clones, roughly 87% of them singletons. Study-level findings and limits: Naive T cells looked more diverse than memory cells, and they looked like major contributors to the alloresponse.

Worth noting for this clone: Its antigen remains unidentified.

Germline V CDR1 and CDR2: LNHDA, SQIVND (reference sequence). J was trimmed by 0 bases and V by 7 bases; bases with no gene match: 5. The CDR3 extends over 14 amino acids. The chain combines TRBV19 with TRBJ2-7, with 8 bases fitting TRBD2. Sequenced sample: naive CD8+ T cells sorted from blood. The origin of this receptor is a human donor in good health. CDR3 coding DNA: TGTGCCAGTAACCCTAGCGGGTACTCCTACGAGCAGTACTTC. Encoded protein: CASNPSGYSYEQYF.